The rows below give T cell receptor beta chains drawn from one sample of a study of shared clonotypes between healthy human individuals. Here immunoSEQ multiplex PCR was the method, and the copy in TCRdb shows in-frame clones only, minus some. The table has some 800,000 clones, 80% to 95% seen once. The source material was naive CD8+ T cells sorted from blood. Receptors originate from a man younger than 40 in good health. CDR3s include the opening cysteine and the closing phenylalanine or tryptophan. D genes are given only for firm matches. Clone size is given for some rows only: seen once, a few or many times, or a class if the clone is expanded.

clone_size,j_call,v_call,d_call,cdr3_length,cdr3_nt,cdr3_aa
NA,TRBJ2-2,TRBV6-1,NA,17,TGTGCCAGCAGTGAGGGGGGCCCTATAGCGAACACCGGGGAGCTGTTTTTT,CASSEGGPIANTGELFF
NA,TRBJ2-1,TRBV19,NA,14,TGTGCCAGTAGTTACGCGGGGCGCGGGAATGAGCAGTTCTTC,CASSYAGRGNEQFF
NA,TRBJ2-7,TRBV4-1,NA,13,TGCGCCAGCAGCCGAACGACGGCTAGCGAGCAGTACTTC,CASSRTTASEQYF
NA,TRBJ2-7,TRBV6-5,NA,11,TGTGCCAGCAGTCCCGGGGACTCCGTGTACTTC,CASSPGDSVYF
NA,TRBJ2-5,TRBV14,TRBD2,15,TGTGCCAGCAGCCAGGTGGGGGGGTACCAAGAGACCCAGTACTTC,CASSQVGGYQETQYF
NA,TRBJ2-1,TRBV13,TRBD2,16,TGTGCCAGCAGCTTATGGATCCAGCGGGACGCCCATGAGCAGTTCTTC,CASSLWIQRDAHEQFF
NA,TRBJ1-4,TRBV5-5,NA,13,TGTGCCAGCAGCGGGGACCTCGGTGAAAAACTGTTTTTT,CASSGDLGEKLFF
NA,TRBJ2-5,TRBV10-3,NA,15,TGTGCCATCAGTGAGTCAGGACATTACCAAGAGACCCAGTACTTC,CAISESGHYQETQYF
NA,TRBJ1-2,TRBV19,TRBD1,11,TGTGCCAGTACTACAGGGGATGGCTACACCTTC,CASTTGDGYTF
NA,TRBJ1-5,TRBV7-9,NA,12,TGTGCCAGCAGCTTAGTCTCTCAGCCCCAGCATTTT,CASSLVSQPQHF
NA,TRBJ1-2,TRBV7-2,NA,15,TGTGCCAGCAGCTTAGAGGACACACTCCTCTATGGCTACACCTTC,CASSLEDTLLYGYTF
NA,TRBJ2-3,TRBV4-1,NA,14,TGCGCCAGCAGCCCCGGGACCTCGGGGTATACGCAGTATTTT,CASSPGTSGYTQYF
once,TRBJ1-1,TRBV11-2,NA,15,TGTGCCAGCAGCTTAGAGGGAAACTCGAACACTGAAGCTTTCTTT,CASSLEGNSNTEAFF
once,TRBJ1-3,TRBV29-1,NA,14,TGCAGCGTTGCAGTAGTGAGCTCTGGAAACACCATATATTTT,CSVAVVSSGNTIYF
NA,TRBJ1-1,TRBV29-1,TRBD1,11,TGCAGCGTTGGGGACAGCACTGAAGCTTTCTTT,CSVGDSTEAFF
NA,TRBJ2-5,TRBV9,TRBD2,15,TGTACCAGCAGCGTGACTAGCGGGAGTGGAGAGACCCAGTACTTC,CTSSVTSGSGETQYF
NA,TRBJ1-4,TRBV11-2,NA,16,TGTGCCAGCAGCTCCCATAAGACAGCGGCTAATGAAAAACTGTTTTTT,CASSSHKTAANEKLFF
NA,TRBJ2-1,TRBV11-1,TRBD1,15,TGTGCCAGCAGGACGACAGGGAATATTTACAATGAGCAGTTCTTC,CASRTTGNIYNEQFF
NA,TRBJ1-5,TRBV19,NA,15,TGTGCCAGTAGCATCCGGGACAATAGCAATCAGCCCCAGCATTTT,CASSIRDNSNQPQHF
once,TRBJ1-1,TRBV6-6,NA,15,TGTGCCAGCAGTTACTCGAAACAGATGAACACTGAAGCTTTCTTT,CASSYSKQMNTEAFF
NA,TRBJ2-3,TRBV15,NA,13,TGTGCCACCAGCAGAGCTCCAACAGATACGCAGTATTTT,CATSRAPTDTQYF
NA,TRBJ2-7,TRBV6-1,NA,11,TGTGCCAGCAGTGACAGGTACGAGCAGTACTTC,CASSDRYEQYF
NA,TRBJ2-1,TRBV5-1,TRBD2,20,TGCGCCAGCAGCTCTGCCCCCCCGGGACTAGCGGGGGGCTCCTACAATGAGCAGTTCTTC,CASSSAPPGLAGGSYNEQFF
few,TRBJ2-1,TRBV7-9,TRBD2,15,TGTGCCAGCAGCTTAGTGACTAGCGGGAATAATGAGCAGTTCTTC,CASSLVTSGNNEQFF
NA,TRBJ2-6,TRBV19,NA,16,TGTGCCAGTAGCCTCGACAGCCACTCTGGGGCCAACGTCCTGACTTTC,CASSLDSHSGANVLTF
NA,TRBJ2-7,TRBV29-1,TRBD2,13,TGCAGCGTGGGGGGACTAGCGGGCTACGAGCAGTACTTC,CSVGGLAGYEQYF
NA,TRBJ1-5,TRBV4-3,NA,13,TGCGCCAGCAGCCGTAGGCCCGATCAGCCCCAGCATTTT,CASSRRPDQPQHF
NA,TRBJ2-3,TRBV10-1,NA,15,TGCGCCAGCAGTGAGTCGGGGACACTGACAGATACGCAGTATTTT,CASSESGTLTDTQYF